This TCR beta chain came from a study of blood T cell repertoires in COVID-19. Study-wide context: Samples representing acute and convalescent COVID-19 were sourced from the United States, Italy and Spain. T cells, B-cell-depleted T cells, or PBMCs provided the cDNA or gDNA that served as material.

In the original analysis: Estimates of nucleated cell counts were drawn from the amplification of reference gene primers. TCRdb's table, derived via immunoSEQ multiplex PCR, lists solely in-frame clones and lacks some. V and J calls and clone size follow that table, whereas D and trimming were derived from the DNA. The data hold about 63,000 clones, with about four fifths observed a single time. V was shortened by 4 bases and J by 0 bases, with 7 bases between the two germline ends. The germline V gene has CDR1 LNHDA and CDR2 SQIVND (reference sequence). The CDR3 totals 14 residues. Recruitment covered about two dozen US areas and drew participants whose ages spanned roughly 18 to 90 years.

This TCR came from a woman between 40 and 55 years old with acute COVID-19. This rearrangement joins TRBV19 to TRBJ1-5; tentatively, D is TRBD1 (5 bases). The specimen sequenced was PBMCs or T cells enriched from blood (not recorded which). Written as DNA, the CDR3 is TGTGCCAGTAGTACGACAGTTAGCAATCAGCCCCAGCATTTT. It encodes CASSTTVSNQPQHF.